The T cell receptor (beta chain) described here comes from a study of blood T cell repertoires in COVID-19. Study overall: PBMCs, B-cell-depleted T cells, or T cells provided the cDNA or gDNA that made up the material.

TCRdb's table, derived via immunoSEQ multiplex PCR, lists solely in-frame clones and lacks some. This table has 250,000 to 300,000 clones, around 90% appearing once. Participants spanned ages about 18 to 90 years and resided in over 20 US areas. Donors were grouped by their self-reported clinical history. The CDR3 extends over 17 amino acids. Per the germline V gene, CDR1 is MNHEY and CDR2 is SVGEGT. After removal of 0 bases from V and 0 bases from J, the junction contained 5 bases not matched to a gene. The source is a woman aged 25 to 39 who had recovered from COVID-19. The V call is TRBV6-2 or TRBV6-3, the J call TRBJ2-1, with TRBD2 matching 7 bases. Sequences were obtained from PBMCs or T cells enriched from blood (not recorded which). In DNA, the CDR3 is TGTGCCAGCAGTTACTCTAACGGGGGGAGCTCCTACAATGAGCAGTTCTTC. Translating it yields CASSYSNGGSSYNEQFF.